A selection of T cell receptor beta chains follows, all from one sample in a study of T cell repertoires in cytomegalovirus infection. From the reads, TCRdb called clonotypes with MiXCR, one entry per CDR3 protein. This sample has some 480,000 distinct CDR3 sequences, with roughly 34% found just once. Antigen specificity for these receptors is unknown. Sample: cultured PBMCs, taken from culture after CMV antigen stimulation. The receptors originated from a human donor in good health (CMV status not recorded). Some clones in this sample may be carry-over from other donors' samples. Each CDR3 is given with its conserved first and last residue. The D gene is left open where the match is weak. Expanded clones get a size class; other rows say once, few or many, or leave the size out.

>TRBV12-3/TRBV12-4|-|TRBJ2-5|few
CASSPGLEEETQYF
TGTGCCAGCAGCCCAGGACTGGAGGAAGAGACCCAGTACTTC
>TRBV5-1|-|TRBJ1-6|many
CASSTSTDYNSPLHF
TGCGCCAGCAGCACTTCGACAGATTATAATTCACCCCTCCACTTT
>TRBV11-3|-|TRBJ1-3|few
CASSRYRGNTIYF
TGTGCCAGCAGCCGCTACAGGGGAAACACCATATATTTT
>TRBV28|TRBD1|TRBJ1-1|many
CASSSGTAMNTEAFF
TGTGCCAGCAGTTCCGGGACAGCCATGAACACTGAAGCTTTCTTT
>TRBV5-8|-|TRBJ1-6|-
CASSLRRLISNSPLHF
TGTGCCAGCAGCCTACGACGCCTAATTTCTAATTCACCCCTCCACTTT
>TRBV20-1|TRBD2|TRBJ2-1|-
CSAKLGTSPFDEQFF
TGCAGTGCGAAGCTGGGGACTAGCCCTTTCGATGAGCAGTTCTTC
>TRBV11-2|TRBD2|TRBJ2-3|-
CASSLDRSGRFRWTDTQYF
TGTGCCAGCAGCTTAGATAGGAGCGGGAGGTTTCGCTGGACAGATACGCAGTATTTT
>TRBV24-1|-|TRBJ2-5|-
CATSDQHTQETQYF
TGTGCCACCAGTGACCAGCATACTCAAGAGACCCAGTACTTC
>TRBV24-1|TRBD1|TRBJ1-1|few
CATSNRGTEAFF
TGTGCCACCAGCAACAGGGGGACTGAAGCTTTCTTT
>TRBV7-7|-|TRBJ2-2|few
CASRSGPGTGELFF
TGTGCCAGCAGATCGGGTCCAGGCACCGGGGAGCTGTTTTTT
>TRBV30|-|TRBJ1-1|-
CAWSPLLEAFF
TGTGCCTGGAGTCCCCTTTTGGAAGCTTTCTTT
>TRBV28|-|TRBJ2-1|few
CASSLVFGSSLEQFF
TGTGCCAGCAGTTTAGTATTTGGTTCCTCCTTGGAGCAGTTCTTC
>TRBV5-8|TRBD1|TRBJ2-3|-
CASSSRDRGRRDTQYF
TGTGCCAGCAGCTCACGAGACAGGGGGAGACGGGATACGCAGTATTTT
>TRBV28|TRBD1|TRBJ1-1|-
CASRVTGGGTTPEAFF
TGTGCCAGCAGAGTGACAGGGGGGGGGACAACGCCTGAAGCTTTCTTT
>TRBV24-1|TRBD2|TRBJ2-1|-
CATSDPGTSIGEQFF
TGTGCCACCAGTGACCCCGGGACTAGCATCGGTGAGCAGTTCTTC
>TRBV12-3/TRBV12-4|-|TRBJ2-1|-
CASSAFRGEQFF
TGTGCCAGCAGTGCCTTCAGAGGTGAGCAGTTCTTC
>TRBV5-4|-|TRBJ1-2|few
CASSPAGDTQSYGYTF
TGTGCCAGCAGCCCGGCTGGGGACACCCAAAGCTATGGCTACACCTTC
>TRBV20-1|-|TRBJ2-7|-
CSASPGAYEQYF
TGCAGTGCTAGCCCTGGGGCCTACGAGCAGTACTTC
>TRBV12-3/TRBV12-4|-|TRBJ2-1|few
CASSTGGGRAYNEQFF
TGTGCCAGCAGCACTGGGGGAGGTCGTGCCTACAATGAGCAGTTCTTC
>TRBV4-1|-|TRBJ2-3|-
CASSQLRQRSHDTQYF
TGCGCCAGCAGCCAATTGCGCCAGCGGTCTCATGATACGCAGTATTTT
>TRBV14|-|TRBJ1-1|few
CASSRFQGNTEAFF
TGTGCCAGCAGCCGCTTTCAGGGAAACACTGAAGCTTTCTTT
>TRBV7-2|TRBD2|TRBJ2-7|many
CASSPTSGRAYEQYF
TGTGCCAGCAGCCCAACTAGCGGGAGGGCCTACGAGCAGTACTTC
>TRBV19|-|TRBJ2-1|few
CASSTFSGKNNEQFF
TGTGCCAGTTCCACTTTTAGCGGTAAGAACAATGAGCAGTTCTTC
>TRBV7-8|-|TRBJ1-1|few
CASSPGTVVNTEAFF
TGTGCCAGCAGCCCCGGGACGGTTGTGAACACTGAAGCTTTCTTT
>TRBV7-6|-|TRBJ1-2|-
CASSLPGLGGYTF
TGTGCCAGCAGCCTTCCGGGACTTGGGGGCTACACCTTC
>TRBV7-6|-|TRBJ1-2|-
CASSQAPAANYGYTF
TGTGCCAGCAGCCAAGCCCCGGCCGCTAACTATGGCTACACCTTC
>TRBV7-8|TRBD2|TRBJ2-3|few
CASSPGGGADTQYF
TGTGCCAGCAGCCCTGGGGGGGGTGCGGATACGCAGTATTTT
>TRBV7-6|-|TRBJ2-1|many
CASSLLALPYNEQFF
TGTGCCAGCAGCTTACTAGCTCTACCCTACAATGAGCAGTTCTTC
>TRBV7-2|-|TRBJ1-4|once
CASSFRQPYEKLFF
TGTGCCAGCAGCTTCAGACAGCCCTATGAAAAACTGTTTTTT
>TRBV28|TRBD2|TRBJ2-2|-
CASRVGLAGGRTGELFF
TGTGCCAGCAGGGTGGGACTAGCGGGAGGGCGAACCGGGGAGCTGTTTTTT
>TRBV2|-|TRBJ2-6|-
CASSKIRASGANVLTF
TGTGCCAGCAGTAAAATCCGGGCATCTGGGGCCAACGTCCTGACTTTC
>TRBV7-2|-|TRBJ1-1|-
CASCGIRIMNTEAFF
TGTGCCAGCTGCGGGATTCGGATTATGAACACTGAAGCTTTCTTT
>TRBV19|TRBD2|TRBJ2-1|few
CDKWCPTSGNYNEQFF
TGTGACAAGTGGTGCCCGACTAGCGGGAACTACAATGAGCAGTTCTTC
>TRBV6-6|-|TRBJ2-1|-
CASPGLRDEQFF
TGTGCCAGCCCCGGACTGAGGGATGAGCAGTTCTTC
>TRBV7-2|-|TRBJ2-5|few
CASSLGSAAPQTQYF
TGTGCCAGCAGCTTAGGGTCCGCCGCCCCTCAGACCCAGTACTTC
>TRBV7-4|-|TRBJ2-2|-
CASSLLWRARDTGELFF
TGTGCCAGCAGCTTGTTATGGAGGGCGCGGGACACCGGGGAGCTGTTTTTT
>TRBV3-1|-|TRBJ1-1|-
CASSQDPLEAFF
TGTGCCAGCAGCCAAGATCCCCTTGAAGCTTTCTTT
>TRBV6-1|-|TRBJ1-4|few
CASETIGEKLFF
TGTGCCAGCGAAACGATAGGCGAAAAACTGTTTTTT
>TRBV20-1|-|TRBJ2-7|-
CSAPLSSYEQYF
TGCAGTGCCCCCTTGAGCTCCTACGAGCAGTACTTC
>TRBV28|TRBD2|TRBJ2-1|-
CETSGVNEQFF
TGCGAAACTAGCGGGGTCAATGAGCAGTTCTTC
>TRBV7-8|TRBD1|TRBJ1-4|few
CASSITGGWNEKLFF
TGTGCCAGCAGCATAACAGGGGGCTGGAATGAAAAACTGTTTTTT
>TRBV4-2|-|TRBJ2-2|-
CASSQGEAGPVGTGELFF
TGTGCCAGCAGCCAAGGGGAAGCGGGTCCCGTGGGAACCGGGGAGCTGTTTTTT
>TRBV7-8|-|TRBJ2-3|few
CASSSRPEGAHTDTQYF
TGTGCCAGCAGCTCGCGGCCGGAGGGGGCGCACACAGATACGCAGTATTTT
>TRBV6-1|-|TRBJ2-2|few
CASKRQANTGELFF
TGTGCCAGTAAACGACAGGCGAACACCGGGGAGCTGTTTTTT
>TRBV7-9|-|TRBJ2-5|-
CASSFLPTKETQYF
TGTGCCAGCAGCTTTCTTCCCACGAAAGAGACCCAGTACTTC
>TRBV7-8|-|TRBJ2-1|many
CASSHESVEMRSYNEQFF
TGTGCCAGCAGCCATGAATCGGTCGAGATGAGGTCCTACAATGAGCAGTTCTTC
>TRBV10-2|TRBD1|TRBJ2-5|-
CASSESSGTGETQYF
TGCGCCAGCAGTGAGTCGAGTGGGACAGGGGAGACCCAGTACTTC
>TRBV7-9|-|TRBJ1-2|few
CASSPFKDYYYGYTF
TGTGCCAGCAGCCCTTTCAAGGACTACTACTATGGCTACACCTTC
>TRBV7-9|TRBD2|TRBJ2-2|few
CASSLPLAGANTGELFF
TGTGCCAGCAGCTTACCCTTAGCGGGGGCGAACACCGGGGAGCTGTTTTTT
>TRBV7-9|TRBD1|TRBJ2-1|-
CASSLGTDKFNEQFF
TGTGCCAGCAGCTTGGGGACAGACAAATTTAATGAGCAGTTCTTC
>TRBV20-1|-|TRBJ2-5|-
CSVSFGAASGPETQYF
TGCAGTGTGTCTTTCGGCGCAGCGTCGGGGCCGGAGACCCAGTACTTC
>TRBV7-7|-|TRBJ2-2|-
CASSSGTSASGTGELFF
TGTGCTAGCAGCTCCGGGACTTCTGCGTCAGGAACCGGGGAGCTGTTTTTT